This TCR beta chain was observed in a study of T cells after somatic rescue of genetic block. Assay used: immunoSEQ multiplex PCR; TCRdb lists only in-frame clones, some missing. Counted here are 60,000 to 75,000 clones, 90% to 95% occurring once; the ten biggest clones make up about 3%. This CDR3 is 15 amino acids long. V lost 4 bases, J lost 4 bases, and 7 bases stayed unmatched. Germline CDR1 is SGHAT and CDR2 is FQNNGV. The TCR comes from a man aged 35 to 55. The rearrangement uses TRBV11-2 and TRBJ2-1; 7 nucleotides match TRBD1. Sequencing input: peripheral blood mononuclear cells (PBMCs). Here the CDR3 reads CASSSTGTVYNEQFF. For the CDR3, the DNA is TGTGCCAGCAGCTCCACCGGGACAGTTTACAATGAGCAGTTCTTC.